The 12 T cell receptor beta chains in this list originate from one sample, sequenced in a study of shared clonotypes between healthy human individuals. The data were produced by immunoSEQ multiplex PCR, yet TCRdb's version contains in-frame clones alone and is incomplete. The table has about 2,100,000 clones, roughly 91% seen once. CD8 cells regarded as naive lacked CD45RO, were positively chosen for CCR7, and omitted terminally differentiated effector memory CD45RA+ cells. Sequenced material: naive CD8+ T cells from PBMCs. The receptors derive from a young man in good health. Some clones in this sample may be carry-over from other donors' samples.

CDR3 loop: CASSWGLNNEQFF. As DNA, the CDR3 is TGTGCCAGCAGCTGGGGACTGAACAATGAGCAGTTCTTC. The J gene is TRBJ2-1, the V gene TRBV5-4, with D perhaps TRBD2 (6 bases). Trimming removed 3 bases from V and 5 bases from J, with 9 bases in between. CDR1 is SGHNT, CDR2 YYREEE, per germline (reference sequence). The CDR3 spans 13 residues.

The chain uses TRBV4-1 and TRBJ2-7; D is uncertain. With 1 base removed from V and 3 bases from J, the gap between germline ends came to 13 bases. Germline V lookup: CDR1 MGHRA, CDR2 YSYEKL. The CDR3 is made up of 15 amino acids. The CDR3 bases are TGCGCCAGCAGCCAAGTCTGGACGGATCTCTACGAGCAGTACTTC. Its translation is CASSQVWTDLYEQYF.

This chain connects TRBV2 to TRBJ1-1, with 7 nucleotides matching TRBD1. V was clipped by 7 bases and J by 4 bases; unmatched bases: 3. Per germline, CDR1 SNHLY and CDR2 FYNNEI. This CDR3 comprises 12 residues. The CDR3 region has the DNA TGTGCCAGCAACAGGGGAAGCACTGAAGCTTTCTTT. It encodes CASNRGSTEAFF.

This chain joins TRBV7-9 and TRBJ1-1, with D unclear. Germline values: CDR1 SEHNR, CDR2 FQNEAQ (reference sequence). The CDR3 runs to 14 residues. V shed 6 bases and J shed 5 bases, with 16 bases lying between them. The CDR3: CASRDGSLRTEAFF. In DNA form, the CDR3 reads TGTGCCAGCAGGGACGGGTCGCTAAGGACTGAAGCTTTCTTT.

CDR3 sequence: CASSAYWEGSYNEQFF. As DNA, the CDR3 is TGTGCCAGCAGTGCCTATTGGGAAGGTTCCTACAATGAGCAGTTCTTC. The chain joins TRBV6-1 to TRBJ2-1; D not resolved. The CDR3 is made up of 16 amino acids. Germline V gene lookup returns CDR1 MNHNS and CDR2 SASEGT. With 4 bases removed from V and 1 base from J, the gap between germline ends came to 14 bases.

The rearrangement joins TRBV7-2 to TRBJ2-1; TRBD2 matches at 9 bases. The CDR3 totals 19 residues. Looked up from germline, CDR1 is SGHTA and CDR2 is FQGNSA. The J segment lost 3 bases and the V segment lost 5 bases, leaving 17 bases of the junction unmatched. Written as DNA, the CDR3 is TGTGCCAGCAGCACACGGCGGGGCCTAGCGGGAATGGTCTACAATGAGCAGTTCTTC. Its protein product is CASSTRRGLAGMVYNEQFF.

CDR3 nucleotides: TGTGCCAGCAGTTTATGGTTCGGGCAGCCCCAGCATTTT. Its translation: CASSLWFGQPQHF. The chain combines TRBV27 with TRBJ1-5; no clear D. V lost 1 base and J lost 7, with 8 bases in between. CDR1 and CDR2 from the germline V gene are MNHEY and SMNVEV (reference sequence). The length of the CDR3 is 13 residues.

The chain recombines TRBV9 with TRBJ2-7; D not resolved. V lost 3 bases to trimming and J lost 0 bases, with 7 bases between them. Germline V lookup: CDR1 SGDLS, CDR2 YYNGEE. The CDR3 sequence is 13 residues long. DNA for the CDR3: TGTGCCAGCAGCGACCGGCTCTCCTACGAGCAGTACTTC. Amino acid sequence: CASSDRLSYEQYF. Based on the CDR3 plus reference TRBV9 and TRBJ2-7, the full variable domain is DSGVTQTPKHLITATGQRVTLRCSPRSGDLSVYWYQQSLDQGLQFLIQYYNGEERAKGNILERFSAQQFPDLHSELNLSSLELGDSALYFCASSDRLSYEQYFGPGTRLTVT.

This chain links TRBV5-6 with TRBJ2-5, with unresolved D. The V gene lost 0 bases and the J gene lost 7 bases, with 10 bases spanning the gap. The CDR3 contains 13 residues. Per the germline V gene, CDR1 is SGHDT and CDR2 is YYEEEE. The CDR3 loop reads CASSLVGQATQYF. In nucleotides, the CDR3 is TGTGCCAGCAGCTTGGTCGGTCAGGCGACCCAGTACTTC.

As for this clone: The same CDR3 also results from other DNA sequences found in this sample. The chain uses TRBV6-5 and TRBJ2-7, with D unresolved. The length of the CDR3 is 13 residues. V gave up 0 bases and J gave up 5 bases, with 8 bases separating them. In germline, CDR1 is MNHEY, CDR2 SVGAGI. CDR3 nucleotide sequence: TGTGCCAGCAGTTACTCAGGAACTAACGAGCAGTACTTC. Residues: CASSYSGTNEQYF.

This clone showed up just once. The chain combines TRBV7-9 with TRBJ2-7; TRBD2 matches at 13 bases. The V and J ends lost 3 bases and 3 bases, in that order; junction bases with no gene match: 5. The germline gives CDR1 SEHNR, CDR2 FQNEAQ (reference sequence). This CDR3 spans 16 amino acids. This CDR3 reads CASSFGTSGNNYEQYF. The CDR3 DNA follows: TGTGCCAGCAGCTTTGGGACTAGCGGGAACAACTACGAGCAGTACTTC.

The chain couples TRBV10-3 to TRBJ2-2, with D possibly TRBD1 on 6 matching bases. Germline V gene lookup returns CDR1 ENHRY and CDR2 SYGVKD. V lost 2 bases and J 0 bases, leaving 10 bases between the germline ends. This CDR3 spans 16 amino acids. The CDR3: CAISETGSSNTGELFF. The DNA of the CDR3 is TGTGCCATCAGTGAGACAGGGTCTTCGAACACCGGGGAGCTGTTTTTT.